The TCR beta chain under discussion was sequenced for a study of T cell changes during pregnancy in multiple sclerosis. The CDR3 has 18 amino acids. The V and J ends lost 5 bases and 4 bases, in that order; junction bases with no gene match: 19. CDR1 and CDR2 (germline): GTSNPN, SVGIG (reference sequence). Assay: immunoSEQ multiplex PCR; the TCRdb copy retains only in-frame clones and omits some. The sample lists about 72,000 clones, 90% to 95% occurring once. V gene TRBV30 combines with J gene TRBJ2-1; 8 nucleotides agree with TRBD2. The sequencing used peripheral blood, collected in the third trimester of pregnancy. The sequence came from a female donor in good health, enrolled as a control in a pregnancy study. The chain's CDR3 is CAWSHTGGLVSSYNEQFF. The CDR3 DNA is TGTGCCTGGTCACACACCGGGGGACTAGTCTCATCTTACAATGAGCAGTTCTTC.